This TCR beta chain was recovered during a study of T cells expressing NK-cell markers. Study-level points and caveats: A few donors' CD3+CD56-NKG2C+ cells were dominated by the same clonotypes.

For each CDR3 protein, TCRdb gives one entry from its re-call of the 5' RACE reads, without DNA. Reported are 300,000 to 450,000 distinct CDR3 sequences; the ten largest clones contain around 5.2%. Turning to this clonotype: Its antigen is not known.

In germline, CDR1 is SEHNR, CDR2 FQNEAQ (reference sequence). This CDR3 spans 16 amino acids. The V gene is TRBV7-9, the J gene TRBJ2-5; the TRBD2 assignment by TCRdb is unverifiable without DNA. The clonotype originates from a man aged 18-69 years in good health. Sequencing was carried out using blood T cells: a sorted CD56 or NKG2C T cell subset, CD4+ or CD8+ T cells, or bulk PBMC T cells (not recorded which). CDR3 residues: CASSSKRLAERETQYF. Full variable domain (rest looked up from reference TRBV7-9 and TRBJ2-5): DTGVSQNPRHKITKRGQNVTFRCDPISEHNRLYWYRQTLGQGPEFLTYFQNEAQLEKSRLLSDRFSAERPKGSFSTLEIQRTEQGDSAMYLCASSSKRLAERETQYFGPGTRLLVL.